These 30 T cell receptor beta chains came from one sample sequenced in a study of T cell clonality in common variable immunodeficiency. Sequencing used immunoSEQ multiplex PCR; TCRdb keeps in-frame clones, though not all of them. This sample has around 50,000 clones, each found more than once. Source material: peripheral blood mononuclear cells. Receptors originate from a person aged 18 to 75 in good health.

In its sample, this clone was seen a few times. Sequencing ends 3 residues short of the CDR3 end; the germline J gene provides the rest. The chain has TRBV19 and TRBJ1-1; D possibly corresponds to TRBD1 (5 bases). This CDR3 is built from 13 residues. The germline CDR1 and CDR2 sequences are LNHDA and SQIVND (reference sequence). CDR3 sequence: CASTQSGYGRAFF. The sequenced CDR3 bases are TGTGCCAGTACCCAATCAGGGTATGGCCGT.

The covered CDR3 bases are TGTGCCAGTAGTGGGGACAGGGAACAGCCC. The encoded protein is CASSGDREQP. Given in full, the CDR3 is CASSGDREQPQHF. The chain employs TRBV19 and TRBJ1-5, with 9 bases identical to TRBD1. Sequencing ends 3 residues short of the CDR3 end; the germline J gene provides the rest. V was clipped by 5 bases and J by 7 bases; unmatched bases: 3. Germline assignment: CDR1 LNHDA and CDR2 SQIVND (reference sequence). The length of the CDR3 is 13 residues.

This clone was observed at least ten times. The sequenced fragment ends 3 residues before the CDR3 boundary, so the rest is inferred from the germline J gene. This sequence joins TRBV4-1 and TRBJ2-3; D gene uncertain. The CDR3 spans 14 residues. Germline V gene lookup returns CDR1 MGHRA and CDR2 YSYEKL. V dropped 1 base and J dropped 1 base, with 6 bases sitting between them. CDR3 DNA, as far as it was read: TGCGCCAGCAGCCAAGTAGCTGGCACAGATACG. This gives the protein CASSQVAGTDT. The whole CDR3 sequence reads CASSQVAGTDTQYF.

This clone was counted many times. Coverage ceases 3 residues before the CDR3 finishes, and the germline J gene fills in the end. J is TRBJ2-1 and V is TRBV19, with TRBD2 as a possible D gene (6 bases). Per germline, CDR1 LNHDA and CDR2 SQIVND (reference sequence). V was clipped by 1 base and J by 4 bases, with 14 bases between them. This CDR3 comprises 16 residues. This chain's CDR3 is CASSIGAGSGYNEQFF. The part of the CDR3 DNA that was read is TGTGCCAGTAGTATAGGGGCTGGTAGCGGATACAATGAG.

This clone occurred many times. The read falls 3 residues short of the CDR3 end, and the missing part is taken from the germline J gene. The chain is built from TRBV18 and TRBJ2-2; 8 bases match TRBD2. V shed 3 bases, J shed 4 bases, and the junction held 4 bases outside the gene matches. This CDR3 has 15 amino acids. Germline V gene lookup returns CDR1 KGHSH and CDR2 LQKENI. The DNA read from the CDR3 is TGTGCCAGCTCACCGGCGGGAGGATTCACCGGGGAG. Translated: CASSPAGGFTGE. The whole CDR3 sequence reads CASSPAGGFTGELFF.

Details on this clone: The read halts 3 residues ahead of the CDR3 end, with the missing end drawn from the germline J gene. The chain uses TRBV7-2 and TRBJ2-2; a possible D gene is TRBD2 (6 bases). Germline-derived CDR1 and CDR2 are SGHTA and FQGNSA. V was clipped by 4 bases and J by 5 bases, with 14 bases between them. This CDR3 contains 15 residues. CDR3 amino acids: CASSSAGLRTGELFF. The sequenced CDR3 bases are TGTGCCAGCAGCTCCGCGGGGCTACGGACCGGGGAG. The whole variable domain, filled in from reference TRBV7-2 and TRBJ2-2, reads GAGVSQSPSNKVTEKGKDVELRCDPISGHTALYWYRQSLGQGLEFLIYFQGNSAPDKSGLPSDRFSAERTGGSVSTLTIQRTQQEDSAVYLCASSSAGLRTGELFFGEGSRLTVL.

This clone showed up many times. The sequenced part of the CDR3 DNA is TGTGCCCTCCGGACAGGGTCCTACAATGAG. Encoded protein: CALRTGSYNE. The complete CDR3 reads CALRTGSYNEQFF. This chain joins TRBV2 and TRBJ2-1; 8 bases are shared with TRBD1. Read data end 3 residues before the CDR3 end; the end is taken from the germline J gene. Germline values: CDR1 SNHLY, CDR2 FYNNEI. With 11 bases clipped from V and 1 base from J, the junction kept 4 bases outside the gene matches. This CDR3 is built from 13 residues.

This clone was observed at least ten times. The read terminates 3 residues before the CDR3 end, so the remaining end is supplied by the germline J gene. This chain links TRBV12-3 or TRBV12-4 with TRBJ2-3; 7 positions match TRBD2. The CDR3 is made up of 15 amino acids. CDR3 amino acids: CASSASGGRNQPQYF. CDR3 DNA, as far as it was read: TGTGCCAGCAGTGCCTCGGGGGGTCGCAATCAGCCG.

This clone was found many times. The sequenced fragment ends 3 residues before the CDR3 boundary, so the rest is inferred from the germline J gene. The chain recombines TRBV5-1 with TRBJ2-1; 8 nucleotides align to TRBD1. There are 16 residues in the CDR3. V gave up 2 bases and J gave up 6 bases; unmatched junction bases: 10. Germline lookup yields CDR1 SGHRS and CDR2 YFSETQ. Partial CDR3 DNA: TGCGCCAGCAGCTTCCAGGGGGCGGGGTTGAGCAATGAG. This sequence encodes CASSFQGAGLSNE. The full CDR3 is CASSFQGAGLSNEQFF. The whole variable domain, filled in from reference TRBV5-1 and TRBJ2-1, reads KAGVTQTPRYLIKTRGQQVTLSCSPISGHRSVSWYQQTPGQGLQFLFEYFSETQRNKGNFPGRFSGRQFSNSRSEMNVSTLELGDSALYLCASSFQGAGLSNEQFFGPGTRLTVL.

This clone has only a few counts. The read ends 3 residues before the CDR3 terminus; that terminus is restored from the germline J gene. The chain uses TRBV23-1 and TRBJ2-1, with a tentative D call TRBD1 (6 bases). TRBV23-1 is an ORF; its function is uncertain. The V gene lost 0 bases and the J gene lost 8 bases, with 32 bases spanning the gap. The CDR3 sequence is 21 residues long. Incomplete CDR3 DNA: TGCGCCAGCAGTCAATCGGTCGTCTCAGGGGCCTGGACTCGACGGCGGGATGAG. Its protein is CASSQSVVSGAWTRRRDE. The whole CDR3 protein is CASSQSVVSGAWTRRRDEQFF.

For this clone: The read falls 3 residues short of the CDR3 end, and the missing part is taken from the germline J gene. This chain links TRBV19 with TRBJ1-3; TRBD1 matches at 7 bases. With 3 bases clipped from V and 0 bases from J, the junction kept 5 bases outside the gene matches. The V gene's germline CDR1 is LNHDA and CDR2 SQIVND (reference sequence). This CDR3 has 16 residues. The covered CDR3 bases are TGTGCCAGTAGTATGGGACAGCCTTTCTCTGGAAACACC. This encodes CASSMGQPFSGNT. The complete CDR3 sequence is CASSMGQPFSGNTIYF.

This clone was counted ten times or more. CDR3 DNA (partial): TGCAGTGCTGAAACCCTAGCGGGAGGGGGCAATGAG. Residues: CSAETLAGGGNE. The CDR3 reads in full as CSAETLAGGGNEQFF. The V and J genes are TRBV20-1 and TRBJ2-1; 12 nucleotides align to TRBD2. The sequenced fragment ends 3 residues before the CDR3 boundary, so the rest is inferred from the germline J gene. The CDR3 consists of 15 residues. Trimming at V came to 5 bases and at J to 6 bases, leaving 8 bases not matched to a gene. Germline lookup yields CDR1 DFQATT and CDR2 SNEGSKA (reference sequence).

To note about this clone: The read halts 3 residues ahead of the CDR3 end, with the missing end drawn from the germline J gene. This chain connects TRBV10-3 to TRBJ1-6; TRBD1 agrees at 7 bases. CDR3 length: 14 amino acids. The V and J ends lost 3 bases and 5 bases, in that order; junction bases with no gene match: 1. The germline CDR1 and CDR2 sequences are ENHRY and SYGVKD. The CDR3 region is CAISDRGNNSPLHF. The sequenced part of the CDR3 DNA is TGTGCCATCAGTGACAGGGGGAATAATTCACCC.

This clone was observed many times. The DNA ends 3 residues before the CDR3 does, and the rest of the CDR3 is filled in from the germline J gene. This chain links TRBV7-2 with TRBJ2-5, with 8 bases identical to TRBD1. Germline V gene sequence: CDR1 SGHTA, CDR2 FQGNSA. Trimming at V came to 5 bases and at J to 7 bases, leaving 9 bases not matched to a gene. The CDR3 length is 14 residues. CDR3 bases read: TGTGCCAGCAGCCGCGCTGGGGGGACAGGGACC. Translation: CASSRAGGTGT. The entire CDR3 protein is CASSRAGGTGTQYF.

This clone appeared many times. The sequenced fragment ends 3 residues before the CDR3 boundary, so the rest is inferred from the germline J gene. The chain combines TRBV30 with TRBJ2-6; D not certain. Germline V gene data show CDR1 as GTSNPN and CDR2 as SVGIG (reference sequence). V was cut by 2 bases and J by 1 base, with 9 bases left in between. This CDR3 is built from 15 residues. This CDR3 reads CAWSPGVSGANVLTF. The CDR3 bases that were read are TGTGCCTGGAGTCCGGGTGTTTCTGGGGCCAACGTC.

This clone has at least ten counts. The sequenced fragment ends 3 residues before the CDR3 boundary, so the rest is inferred from the germline J gene. The chain is built from TRBV20-1 and TRBJ1-3; no firm D call. The CDR3 totals 13 residues. In germline, CDR1 is DFQATT, CDR2 SNEGSKA (reference sequence). Trimming took 0 bases from V and 0 from J, leaving 3 bases between them. CDR3 bases read: TGCAGTGCTAGAGACAGCTCTGGAAACACC. Its translation: CSARDSSGNT. The entire CDR3 protein is CSARDSSGNTIYF.

At least ten counts were recorded for this clone. Incomplete CDR3 DNA: TGTGCCAGCAGCTTAGGAGGGACAGTGGGCAATGAG. It is translated as CASSLGGTVGNE. The whole CDR3 sequence is CASSLGGTVGNEQFF. This sequence joins TRBV7-2 and TRBJ2-1, with TRBD1 matching over 7 bases. The sequenced fragment ends 3 residues before the CDR3 boundary, so the rest is inferred from the germline J gene. Losses at the gene ends were 1 base for V and 6 bases for J; bases not matched to a gene: 6. This CDR3 is built from 15 residues. Germline CDR1 is SGHTA and CDR2 is FQGNSA.

This clone appeared many times. At one end the junction does not follow the germline gene, possibly because of a read error. The read terminates 3 residues ahead of where the CDR3 ends, so the germline J gene completes it. This chain joins TRBV6-2 or TRBV6-3 and TRBJ1-3; no clear D gene. The CDR3 runs to 15 residues. The germline gives CDR1 MNHEY, CDR2 SVGEGT. The CDR3 bases that were read are TGTGCCAGCAGTTACTCGCCTGACTCTGGAAACACA. Its translation is CASSYSPDSGNT. The complete CDR3 reads CASSYSPDSGNTIYF.

This clone was observed many times. The sequenced CDR3 bases are TGTGCCAGCACTGACAGGAATTCACCC. Residues: CASTDRNSP. The complete CDR3 protein is CASTDRNSPLHF. V is TRBV6-2 or TRBV6-3 and J is TRBJ1-6, with D tentatively TRBD1 (6 bases). The read gets to within 3 residues of the CDR3 end, and the germline J gene fills in the rest. CDR3 length: 12 residues. V was trimmed by 7 bases and J by 7 bases, leaving 8 bases between them. In germline, CDR1 is MNHEY, CDR2 SVGEGT.

Many counts were recorded for this clone. The missing CDR3 end, 3 residues past where the read stops, is filled in from the germline J gene. This chain joins TRBV20-1 and TRBJ1-5; D is possibly TRBD1 (5 bases). V was trimmed by 3 bases and J by 5 bases, leaving 11 bases between them. The CDR3 loop spans 13 amino acids. CDR1 and CDR2 from the germline V gene are DFQATT and SNEGSKA (reference sequence). The DNA read from the CDR3 is TGCAGTGCTAGGGCAGACAGAGATCAGCCC. As protein: CSARADRDQP. In full, the CDR3 is CSARADRDQPQHF.

This clone appeared many times. Coverage ceases 3 residues before the CDR3 finishes, and the germline J gene fills in the end. The chain is built from TRBV5-1 and TRBJ1-2; D gene ambiguous. Germline assignment: CDR1 SGHRS and CDR2 YFSETQ. CDR3 size: 13 residues. The CDR3 bases that were read are TGCGCCAGCAGCACGATAACGGGTACGGGC. Translated: CASSTITGTG. The full-length CDR3 reads as CASSTITGTGYTF. The variable domain in full, with the rest retrieved from reference TRBV5-1 and TRBJ1-2, is KAGVTQTPRYLIKTRGQQVTLSCSPISGHRSVSWYQQTPGQGLQFLFEYFSETQRNKGNFPGRFSGRQFSNSRSEMNVSTLELGDSALYLCASSTITGTGYTFGSGTRLTVV.

This clone was detected a few times. One junction end disagrees with the germline gene, perhaps due to a read error. In the same sample, other DNA sequences code for this CDR3. CDR3 sequence: CAWTGSAFGNTIYF. CDR3 DNA (partial): TGTGCCTGGACCGGGTCGGCTTTTGGAAACACG. This chain uses TRBV30 with TRBJ1-3; D ambiguous. The missing CDR3 end, 3 residues past where the read stops, is filled in from the germline J gene. Germline assignment: CDR1 GTSNPN and CDR2 SVGIG (reference sequence). CDR3 length: 14 amino acids.

This clone was counted ten times or more. The sequenced fragment ends 3 residues before the CDR3 boundary, so the rest is inferred from the germline J gene. The V gene is TRBV29-1, the J gene TRBJ1-1, with D hard to call. CDR3 length equals 15 residues. Germline CDR1 SQVTM, CDR2 ANQGSEA. Trimming took off 4 bases at V and 5 bases at J, with 20 bases between the two ends. CDR3 region: CSVVRHLKSETEAFF. The CDR3 DNA, read in part, is TGCAGCGTTGTGCGGCACCTAAAGAGTGAAACTGAA.

In this sample, this clone turned up many times. With the read ending 3 residues before the CDR3 end, the germline J gene is used to fill in that end. The chain recombines TRBV19 with TRBJ2-2; D perhaps matches TRBD2 (5 bases). Trimming shortened V by 3 bases and J by 7 bases, and 21 bases separated the two germline ends. The CDR3 has 17 amino acids. CDR1 is LNHDA, CDR2 SQIVND, per germline (reference sequence). The CDR3 loop reads CASSMGLTGLKSGELFF. The DNA read from the CDR3 is TGTGCCAGTAGTATGGGATTGACCGGACTTAAAAGCGGGGAG.

The sample holds many counts of this clone. The CDR3 is cut off 3 residues early in the read; its end comes from the germline J gene. The rearrangement joins TRBV7-2 to TRBJ1-2; 7 bases match TRBD1. Germline CDR1 reads SGHTA; CDR2 reads FQGNSA. V lost 1 base and J lost 4; bases outside the gene matches: 6. The CDR3 consists of 15 residues. This CDR3 is CASSLVGDSIYGYTF. CDR3 bases read: TGTGCCAGCAGCTTAGTCGGGGACAGCATCTATGGC.

This clone was seen repeatedly, ten times or more. The CDR3 is cut off 3 residues early in the read; its end comes from the germline J gene. The chain employs TRBV18 and TRBJ2-1; 11 bases align to TRBD2. Germline lookup yields CDR1 KGHSH and CDR2 LQKENI. The J segment lost 7 bases and the V segment lost 1 base, leaving 6 bases of the junction unmatched. The CDR3 length is 16 residues. The sequenced part of the CDR3 DNA is TGTGCCAGCTCACCACGGTTGACTAGCGGGGAGAATGAG. Translated, it gives CASSPRLTSGENE. From start to end, the CDR3 is CASSPRLTSGENEQFF.

Points on this clone: The read terminates 3 residues before the CDR3 end, so the remaining end is supplied by the germline J gene. V and J are TRBV30 and TRBJ2-4; 7 bases fit TRBD1. Germline lookup yields CDR1 GTSNPN and CDR2 SVGIG (reference sequence). The CDR3 has 13 amino acids. CDR3 loop: CAWSGDSLYGQYF. CDR3 bases read: TGTGCCTGGAGTGGGGACAGTCTCTATGGT.

This clone was seen repeatedly, ten times or more. Incomplete CDR3 DNA: TGTGCCAGCAGTCTCGGTAATCAGCCC. Its protein is CASSLGNQP. In full, the CDR3 is CASSLGNQPQHF. The gene calls are TRBV6-2 or TRBV6-3 and TRBJ1-5; D unclear. The CDR3 end falls 3 residues outside the read, so it is completed with the germline J gene. CDR3 length equals 12 residues. In germline, CDR1 is MNHEY, CDR2 SVGEGT. Deletions cut 5 bases from V and 4 bases from J, with 6 bases between.

The sample holds many counts of this clone. The read stops 3 residues short of the end of the CDR3; the missing end is completed from the germline J gene. The genes are TRBV12-3 or TRBV12-4 and TRBJ2-3; 8 bases fit TRBD2. CDR3 length: 16 amino acids. V lost 5 bases and J lost 5; bases outside the gene matches: 12. The sequenced CDR3 bases are TGTGCCAGCAGTACCCGGGGGGGGAGATTAGAAGATACG. This codes for CASSTRGGRLEDT. The entire CDR3 protein is CASSTRGGRLEDTQYF.

This clone was seen at least ten times. The read ends 3 residues early relative to the CDR3; the germline J gene fills the gap. The chain joins TRBV6-2 or TRBV6-3 to TRBJ2-2; D gene uncertain. Trimming removed 6 bases from V and 6 bases from J, with 5 bases in between. CDR3 length: 11 amino acids. Looked up from germline, CDR1 is MNHEY and CDR2 is SVGEGT. The CDR3 loop is CASSQAGELFF. The covered CDR3 bases are TGTGCCAGCAGCCAGGCCGGGGAG.